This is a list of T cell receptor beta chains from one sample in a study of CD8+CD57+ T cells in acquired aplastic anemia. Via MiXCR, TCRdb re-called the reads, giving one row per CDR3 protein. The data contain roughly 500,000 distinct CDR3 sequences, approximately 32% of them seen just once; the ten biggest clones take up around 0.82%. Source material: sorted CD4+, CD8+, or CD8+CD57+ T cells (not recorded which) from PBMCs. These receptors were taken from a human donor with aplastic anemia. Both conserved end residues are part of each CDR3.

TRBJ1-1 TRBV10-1 CAGSGVQGTEAFF
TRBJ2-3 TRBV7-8 CASSPKREYTDTQYF
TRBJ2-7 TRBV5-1 CATWTGQGVYEQYF
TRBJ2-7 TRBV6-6 CATGQGVEQYF
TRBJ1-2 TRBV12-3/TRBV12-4 CASSLRQDFYYGYTF
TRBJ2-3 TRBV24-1 CATSDFNTRVMRDTQYF
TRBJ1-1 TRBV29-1 CSVLTGANTEAFF
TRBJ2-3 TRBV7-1 CASSSSKAGTVSTDTQYF
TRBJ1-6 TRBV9 CASSRGTGISPLHF
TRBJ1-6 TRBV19 CASSARTGANSPLHF
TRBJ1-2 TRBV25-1 CASSESPHRYTF
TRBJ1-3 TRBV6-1 CASSTIRGLSGNTIYF
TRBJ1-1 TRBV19 CASSIMGDRSTEAFF
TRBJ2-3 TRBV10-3 CATGLSSTDTQYF
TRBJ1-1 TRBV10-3 CASSERQGGTEAFF
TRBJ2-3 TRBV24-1 CATSDRTRSADTQYF
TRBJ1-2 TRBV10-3 CAISAETGDNYGYTF
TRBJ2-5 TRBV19 CASSIDGTEAQYF
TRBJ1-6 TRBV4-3 CASSQGASSYNSPLHF
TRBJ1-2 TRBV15 CATSREGGRNYGYTF
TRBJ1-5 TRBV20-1 CSAREDSRSNQPQHF
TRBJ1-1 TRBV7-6 CASSLIQGLGTEAFF
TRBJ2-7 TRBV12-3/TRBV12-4 CAWSPHPRLRSGDEQYF
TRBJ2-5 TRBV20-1 CSASGTSGQETQYF
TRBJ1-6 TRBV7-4 CASSSSGRSPLHF
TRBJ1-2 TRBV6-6 CASMFAQGSYGYTF
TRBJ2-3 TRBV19 CASSKSRASTDTQYF
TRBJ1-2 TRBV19 CASNPGNKGYTF
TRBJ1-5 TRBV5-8 CASSPGRFSNQPQHF
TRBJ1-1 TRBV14 CASSQRTENTEAFF
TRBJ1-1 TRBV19 CASSMDLSTEAFF
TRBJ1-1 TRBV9 CASSVVQEGTEAFF
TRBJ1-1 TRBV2 CASSAQNTEAFF
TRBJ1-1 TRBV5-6 CASSLWAAGGWDTEAFF
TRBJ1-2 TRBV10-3 CAAFRDINYGYTF
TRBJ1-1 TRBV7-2 CASPEAFF
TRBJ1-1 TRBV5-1 CASSFWGENTEAFF
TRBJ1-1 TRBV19 CASSIGTGAEAFF
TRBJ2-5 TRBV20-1 CSARPPNFGGSQETQYF
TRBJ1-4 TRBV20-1 CSAIRTGATNEKLFF
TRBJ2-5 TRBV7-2 CASSLQARGVQYF
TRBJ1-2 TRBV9 CASSLEGYYGHTF
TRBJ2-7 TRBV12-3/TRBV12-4 CASSAKRVDLPYEQYF
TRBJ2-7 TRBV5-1 CASSLVAGLDSLFKAYEQYF
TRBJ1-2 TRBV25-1 CASRDSRPYGYTF
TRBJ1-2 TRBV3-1 CASSQVSGVGYTF
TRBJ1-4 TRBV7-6 CASSRGRREKLFF
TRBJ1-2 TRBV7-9 CASSPDREWTSYGYTF
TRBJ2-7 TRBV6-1 CASSLQGKSTYEQYF
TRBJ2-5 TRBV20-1 CSASHETQYF
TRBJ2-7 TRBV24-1 CATSEKGKTDEQYF
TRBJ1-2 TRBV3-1 CASSQDLQNYGYTF
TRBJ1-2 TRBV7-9 CASSSPLKPGRNYGYTF